Sequencing of this TCR beta chain was carried out in a study of T cell repertoires in cytomegalovirus infection. TCRdb re-called the reads with MiXCR, one entry per CDR3 protein. The sample gives approximately 500,000 distinct CDR3 sequences, 33% of which show up once; 17% is in the top ten. With respect to this clonotype: Its antigen remains unknown.

The CDR3 totals 12 residues. Deletions cut 5 bases from V and 9 bases from J, with 13 bases between. Germline CDR1 and CDR2: SGHTA and FQGNSA. The sample here was cultured PBMCs, taken from culture after CMV antigen stimulation. The TCR originated in a human donor in good health (CMV status not recorded). Some clones in this sample may be carry-over from other donors' samples. The chain recombines TRBV7-2 with TRBJ2-5, with D uncertain. CDR3 region: CASSGVARPQYF. In DNA form, the CDR3 reads TGTGCCAGCAGCGGGGTGGCAAGGCCCCAGTACTTC. Full variable domain (rest looked up from reference TRBV7-2 and TRBJ2-5): GAGVSQSPSNKVTEKGKDVELRCDPISGHTALYWYRQSLGQGLEFLIYFQGNSAPDKSGLPSDRFSAERTGGSVSTLTIQRTQQEDSAVYLCASSGVARPQYFGPGTRLLVL.